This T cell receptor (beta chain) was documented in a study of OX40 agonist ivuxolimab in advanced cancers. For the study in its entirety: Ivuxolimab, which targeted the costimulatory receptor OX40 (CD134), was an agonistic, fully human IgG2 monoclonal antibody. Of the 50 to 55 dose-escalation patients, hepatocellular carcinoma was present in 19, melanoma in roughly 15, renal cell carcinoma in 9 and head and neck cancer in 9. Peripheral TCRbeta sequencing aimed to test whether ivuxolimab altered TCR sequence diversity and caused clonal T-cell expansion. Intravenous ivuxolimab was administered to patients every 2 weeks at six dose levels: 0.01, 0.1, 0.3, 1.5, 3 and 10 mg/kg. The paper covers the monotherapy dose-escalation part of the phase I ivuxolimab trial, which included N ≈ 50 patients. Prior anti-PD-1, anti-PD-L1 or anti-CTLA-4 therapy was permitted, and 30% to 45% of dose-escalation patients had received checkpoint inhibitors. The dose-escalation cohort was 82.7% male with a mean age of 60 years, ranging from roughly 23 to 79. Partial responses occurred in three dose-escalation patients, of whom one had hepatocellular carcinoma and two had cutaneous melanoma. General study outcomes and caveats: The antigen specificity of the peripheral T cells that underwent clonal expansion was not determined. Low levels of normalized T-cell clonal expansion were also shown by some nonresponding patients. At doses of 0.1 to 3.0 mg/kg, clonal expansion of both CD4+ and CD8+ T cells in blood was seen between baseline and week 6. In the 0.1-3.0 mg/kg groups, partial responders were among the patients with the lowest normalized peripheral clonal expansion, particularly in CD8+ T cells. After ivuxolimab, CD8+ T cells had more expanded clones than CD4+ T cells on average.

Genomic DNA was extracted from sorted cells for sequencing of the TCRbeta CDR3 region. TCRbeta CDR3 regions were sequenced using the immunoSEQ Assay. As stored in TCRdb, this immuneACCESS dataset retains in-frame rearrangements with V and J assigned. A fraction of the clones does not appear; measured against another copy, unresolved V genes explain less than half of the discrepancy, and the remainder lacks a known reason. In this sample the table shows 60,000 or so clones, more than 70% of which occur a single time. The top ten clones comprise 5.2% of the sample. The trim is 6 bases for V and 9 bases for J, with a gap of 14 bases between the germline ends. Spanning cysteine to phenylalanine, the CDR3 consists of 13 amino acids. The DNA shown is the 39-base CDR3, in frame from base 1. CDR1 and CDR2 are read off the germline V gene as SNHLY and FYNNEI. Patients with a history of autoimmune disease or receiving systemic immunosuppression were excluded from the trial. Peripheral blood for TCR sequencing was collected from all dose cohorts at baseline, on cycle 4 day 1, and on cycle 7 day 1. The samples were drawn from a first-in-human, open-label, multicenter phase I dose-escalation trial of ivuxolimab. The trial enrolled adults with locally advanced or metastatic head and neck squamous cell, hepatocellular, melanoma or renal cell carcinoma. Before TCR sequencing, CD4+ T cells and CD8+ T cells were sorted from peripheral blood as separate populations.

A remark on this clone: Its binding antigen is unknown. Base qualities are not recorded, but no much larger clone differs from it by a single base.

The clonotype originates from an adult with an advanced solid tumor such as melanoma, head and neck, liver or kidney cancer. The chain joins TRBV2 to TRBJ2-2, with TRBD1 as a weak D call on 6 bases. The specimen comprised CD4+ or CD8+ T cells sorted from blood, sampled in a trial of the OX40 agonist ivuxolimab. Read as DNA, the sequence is TGTGCCAGCAGCTCTCACAGGGCGAGGGAGCTGTTTTTT. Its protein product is CASSSHRARELFF.